Each of the 16 T cell receptor beta chains below was sequenced from the same sample in a study of T-cell reconstitution after alpha-beta-depleted transplantation in children. Preparation of the TCRbeta library involved a method that used unique molecular identifiers. TCRdb itself ran the PCR reads through MiXCR, one entry per CDR3 protein. The sample contains 450,000 to 600,000 distinct CDR3 sequences, 10% to 15% of which appear only once. The sequencing here drew on PBMCs, mostly from graft donor cells, taken 360 days after TCRalphabeta/CD19-depleted stem cell transplant. These TCRs come from a male patient younger than 18 who had a stem cell transplant for acute myeloid leukemia, so the T cells may come from the graft donor.

The genes are TRBV5-6 and TRBJ1-6; no reliable D call. The CDR3 extends over 14 amino acids. The ends were cut back, 0 bases at V and 5 bases at J, with 6 bases in the middle. Germline values: CDR1 SGHDT, CDR2 YYEEEE. CDR3 DNA: TGTGCCAGCAGCTTGGAGATCAATAATTCACCCCTCCACTTT. Its translation is CASSLEINNSPLHF. Supplemented by reference TRBV5-6 and TRBJ1-6, the full variable domain reads DAGVTQSPTHLIKTRGQQVTLRCSPKSGHDTVSWYQQALGQGPQFIFQYYEEEERQRGNFPDRFSGHQFPNYSSELNVNALLLGDSALYLCASSLEINNSPLHFGNGTRLTVT.

The CDR3 protein is CATSAPAGEQYF. CDR3 DNA: TGTGCCACCAGTGCCCCTGCGGGCGAGCAGTACTTC. The V gene is TRBV24-1, the J gene TRBJ2-7, with a tentative D call TRBD2 (5 bases). The germline gives CDR1 KGHDR, CDR2 SFDVKD. The V gene lost 5 bases and the J gene lost 6 bases, with 10 bases spanning the gap. This CDR3 region has 12 residues.

J is TRBJ1-1 and V is TRBV12-3 or TRBV12-4; D unresolved. There are 16 residues in the CDR3. V was pared by 0 bases and J by 3 bases, with 14 bases between. CDR3 DNA sequence: TGTGCCAGCAGTTTAGCGCGTCAGAGCTTGGACACTGAAGCTTTCTTT. It codes for CASSLARQSLDTEAFF.

This clonotype has just a few counts. The rearrangement links TRBV12-3 or TRBV12-4 to TRBJ1-2; no definite D call. This CDR3 has 13 amino acids. The V end lost 6 bases, the J end lost 2 bases, and 10 bases lay between the germline ends. CDR3 nucleotide sequence: TGTGCCAGCAGGCCACGCGGGAACTATGGCTACACCTTC. Protein sequence: CASRPRGNYGYTF.

The chain recombines TRBV30 with TRBJ2-1, with 7 positions matching TRBD2. This CDR3 spans 14 amino acids. Germline V gives CDR1 GTSNPN, CDR2 SVGIG (reference sequence). The trim removed 2 bases at V and 6 bases at J, leaving 7 bases unmatched. The chain's CDR3 is CAWSWGGSGNEQFF. The CDR3 nucleotides read TGTGCCTGGAGTTGGGGCGGGAGCGGCAATGAGCAGTTCTTC. Drawing the rest from reference TRBV30 and TRBJ2-1, the complete variable domain is SQTIHQWPATLVQPVGSPLSLECTVEGTSNPNLYWYRQAAGRGLQLLFYSVGIGQISSEVPQNLSASRPQDRQFILSSKKLLLSDSGFYLCAWSWGGSGNEQFFGPGTRLTVL.

The rearrangement uses TRBV25-1 and TRBJ2-7; D remains ambiguous. The CDR3 sequence is 13 residues long. The germline V and J ends were trimmed by 3 bases and 3 bases, with 9 bases remaining between them. The V gene's germline CDR1 is MGHDK and CDR2 SYGVNS. This chain's CDR3 is CASSELHNYEQYF. The CDR3 DNA is TGTGCCAGCAGTGAGTTACATAACTACGAGCAGTACTTC.

This clonotype was counted a few times. The V call is TRBV4-2, the J call TRBJ2-1, with a tentative D call TRBD1 (7 bases). The CDR3 sequence is 16 residues long. Germline V gene data show CDR1 as LGHNA and CDR2 as YNFKEQ. V gave up 2 bases and J gave up 6 bases, with 17 bases separating them. CDR3 coding DNA: TGTGCCAGCAGCCAACGCGGGACAGAGTTCGCCAATGAGCAGTTCTTC. Translated, it gives CASSQRGTEFANEQFF.

This chain joins TRBV6-5 and TRBJ1-6, with no clear D. V shed 2 bases and J shed 10 bases, with 21 bases lying between them. Germline V lookup: CDR1 MNHEY, CDR2 SVGAGI. This CDR3 comprises 17 residues. CDR3 sequence reads: CASSYVDFVGGGSPLHF. Here the CDR3 DNA reads TGTGCCAGCAGTTACGTTGACTTTGTGGGAGGAGGGTCACCCCTCCACTTT.

This clonotype was picked up many times. The chain carries TRBV15 and TRBJ2-2; D gene ambiguous. This CDR3 has 13 residues. Germline CDR1 reads LNHNV; CDR2 reads YYDKDF (reference sequence). V dropped 3 bases and J dropped 2 bases, with 4 bases sitting between them. The CDR3 region has the DNA TGTGCCACCAGCAGGCAAAACACCGGGGAGCTGTTTTTT. Protein: CATSRQNTGELFF.

This clonotype came up many times. V gene TRBV5-5 combines with J gene TRBJ2-1, with 7 bases that match TRBD1. Germline V gene sequence: CDR1 SGHKS, CDR2 YYEKEE (reference sequence). Unmatched junction bases numbered 9, after V lost 1 base and J lost 8 bases. The CDR3 has 15 residues. DNA of the CDR3: TGTGCCAGCAGCTTGTTGTATAACAGGGGCCATGAGCAGTTCTTC. Encoded protein: CASSLLYNRGHEQFF.

The J gene is TRBJ1-5, the V gene TRBV2; TRBD1 might be the D (5 bases). Germline loops: CDR1 SNHLY, CDR2 FYNNEI. V was trimmed by 9 bases and J by 4 bases, leaving 13 bases between them. This CDR3 is 13 amino acids long. The CDR3 DNA follows: TGTGCCAGGGGGAAGGGGTGGAATCAGCCCCAGCATTTT. Translation gives CARGKGWNQPQHF.

This clonotype was counted many times. This sequence joins TRBV28 and TRBJ2-7, with TRBD2 matching 8 bases. Germline V CDR1 and CDR2: MDHEN, SYDVKM. V lost 6 bases to trimming and J lost 0 bases; unmatched junction nucleotides: 4. The CDR3 runs to 14 residues. Written as DNA, the CDR3 is TGTGCCAGCAGGCGAGCGGGAGCCTCCTACGAGCAGTACTTC. Translating it yields CASRRAGASYEQYF.

V gene TRBV20-1 combines with J gene TRBJ2-7, with TRBD1 matching over 9 bases. This CDR3 has 16 residues. CDR1 and CDR2 (germline): DFQATT, SNEGSKA (reference sequence). The J segment lost 2 bases and the V segment lost 0 bases, leaving 8 bases of the junction unmatched. CDR3 protein: CSARDGTGQAPYEQYF. The CDR3 DNA is TGCAGTGCTAGAGATGGGACAGGGCAAGCCCCCTACGAGCAGTACTTC.

The chain uses TRBV29-1 and TRBJ2-7; a weak D match, TRBD1 (5 bases). V was clipped by 6 bases and J by 5 bases, with 8 bases between them. The CDR3 covers 10 residues. Germline loops: CDR1 SQVTM, CDR2 ANQGSEA. As DNA, the CDR3 is TGCAGCGTCATCAGGGACGAGCAGTACTTC. It translates to CSVIRDEQYF.

This clonotype was seen more than once but under ten times. J is TRBJ2-1 and V is TRBV11-2; 12 nucleotides match TRBD2. Germline V gene data show CDR1 as SGHAT and CDR2 as FQNNGV. This CDR3 contains 18 residues. The V and J ends lost 5 bases and 0 bases, in that order; junction bases with no gene match: 8. The CDR3 spells CASSPGLAGPSSYNEQFF. For the CDR3, the DNA is TGTGCCAGCAGCCCGGGACTAGCGGGCCCTAGCTCCTACAATGAGCAGTTCTTC.

This clonotype was seen just once. V gene TRBV28 combines with J gene TRBJ2-3; D not certain. CDR1 is MDHEN and CDR2 is SYDVKM in the germline V gene. There are 15 residues in the CDR3. V gave up 8 bases and J gave up 4 bases, with 19 bases separating them. This CDR3 reads CASGPGLRWADTQYF. For the CDR3, the DNA is TGTGCCAGCGGCCCCGGGCTCAGGTGGGCAGATACGCAGTATTTT.